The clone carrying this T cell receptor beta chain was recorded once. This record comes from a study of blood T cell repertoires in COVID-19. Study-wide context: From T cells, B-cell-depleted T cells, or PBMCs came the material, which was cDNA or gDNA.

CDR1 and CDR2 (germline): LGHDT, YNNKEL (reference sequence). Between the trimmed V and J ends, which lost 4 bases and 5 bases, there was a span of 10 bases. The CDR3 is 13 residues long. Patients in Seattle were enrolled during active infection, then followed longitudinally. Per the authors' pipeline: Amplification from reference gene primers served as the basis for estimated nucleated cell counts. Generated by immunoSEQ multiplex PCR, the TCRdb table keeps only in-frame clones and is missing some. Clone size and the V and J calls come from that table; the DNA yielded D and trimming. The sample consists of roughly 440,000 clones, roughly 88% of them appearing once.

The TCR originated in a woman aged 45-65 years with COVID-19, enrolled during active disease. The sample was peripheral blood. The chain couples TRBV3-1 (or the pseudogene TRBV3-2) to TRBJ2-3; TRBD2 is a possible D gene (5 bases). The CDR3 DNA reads TGTGCCAGCAGCCTCGGACTGCAAGATACGCAGTATTTT. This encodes CASSLGLQDTQYF.